This T cell receptor beta chain came from a study of T cell repertoires in cytomegalovirus infection. The CDR3 runs to 18 residues. Germline CDR1 and CDR2: LNHDA and SQIVND (reference sequence). J gave up 4 bases and V 1 base, and 11 bases lay outside the gene matches. TCRdb itself ran the reads through MiXCR, one entry per CDR3 protein. Here the sample spans fewer than 1,000,000 distinct CDR3 sequences, less than 35% being singletons. This clonotype occurred a few times. The target antigen is unknown. This sequence was found in a human donor in good health (CMV status not recorded). Some clones in this sample may be carry-over from other donors' samples. The input for sequencing was cultured CD8+ T cells from PBMCs, taken from culture after CMV antigen stimulation. This chain links TRBV19 with TRBJ2-5; 11 nucleotides match TRBD2. CDR3 sequence (DNA): TGTGCCAGTAGTATAGGGGGACTAGCGGAAAGGACGGGAGAGACCCAGTACTTC. This encodes CASSIGGLAERTGETQYF.